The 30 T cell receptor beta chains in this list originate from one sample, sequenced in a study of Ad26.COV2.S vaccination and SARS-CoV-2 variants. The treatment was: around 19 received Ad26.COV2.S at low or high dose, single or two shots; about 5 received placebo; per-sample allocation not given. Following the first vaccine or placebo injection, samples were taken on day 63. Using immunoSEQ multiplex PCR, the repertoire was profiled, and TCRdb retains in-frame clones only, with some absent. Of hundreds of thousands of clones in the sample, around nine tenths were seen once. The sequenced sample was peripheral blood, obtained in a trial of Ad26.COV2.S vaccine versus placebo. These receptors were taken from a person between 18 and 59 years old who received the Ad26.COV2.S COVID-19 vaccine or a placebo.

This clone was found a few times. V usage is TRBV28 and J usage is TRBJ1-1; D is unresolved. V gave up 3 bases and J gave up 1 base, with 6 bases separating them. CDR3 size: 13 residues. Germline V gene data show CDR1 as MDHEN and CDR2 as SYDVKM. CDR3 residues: CASSLVKNTEAFF. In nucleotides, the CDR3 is TGTGCCAGCAGTTTGGTAAAGAACACTGAAGCTTTCTTT.

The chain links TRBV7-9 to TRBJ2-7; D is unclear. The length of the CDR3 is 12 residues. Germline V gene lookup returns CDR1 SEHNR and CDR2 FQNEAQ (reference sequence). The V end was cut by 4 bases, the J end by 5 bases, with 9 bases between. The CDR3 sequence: CASSSGINEQYF. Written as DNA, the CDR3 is TGTGCCAGCAGCTCCGGAATAAACGAGCAGTACTTC.

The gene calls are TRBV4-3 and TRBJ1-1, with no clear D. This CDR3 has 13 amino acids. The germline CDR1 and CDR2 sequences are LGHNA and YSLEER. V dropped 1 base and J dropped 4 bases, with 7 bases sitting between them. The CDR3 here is CASSQVRVTEAFF. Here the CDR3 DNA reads TGCGCCAGCAGCCAAGTAAGGGTCACTGAAGCTTTCTTT.

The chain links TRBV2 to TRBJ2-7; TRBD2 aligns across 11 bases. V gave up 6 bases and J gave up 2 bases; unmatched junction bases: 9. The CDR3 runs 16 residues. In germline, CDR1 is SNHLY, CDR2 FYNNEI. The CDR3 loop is CASRPRPGLAAYEQYF. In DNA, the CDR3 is TGTGCCAGCAGACCGCGTCCGGGACTAGCGGCCTACGAGCAGTACTTC.

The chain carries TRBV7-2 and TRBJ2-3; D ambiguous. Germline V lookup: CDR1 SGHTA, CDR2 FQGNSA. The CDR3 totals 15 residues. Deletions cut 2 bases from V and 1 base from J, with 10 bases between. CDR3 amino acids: CASSLQPVGTDTQYF. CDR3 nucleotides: TGTGCCAGCAGCTTACAACCGGTCGGCACAGATACGCAGTATTTT.

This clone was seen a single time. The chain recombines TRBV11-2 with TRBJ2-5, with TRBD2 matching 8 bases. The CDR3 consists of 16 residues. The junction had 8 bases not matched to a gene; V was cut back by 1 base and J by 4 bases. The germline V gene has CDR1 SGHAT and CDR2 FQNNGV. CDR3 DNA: TGTGCCAGCAGCTTAGGACCTAGCGGGTCAGGAGAGACCCAGTACTTC. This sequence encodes CASSLGPSGSGETQYF.

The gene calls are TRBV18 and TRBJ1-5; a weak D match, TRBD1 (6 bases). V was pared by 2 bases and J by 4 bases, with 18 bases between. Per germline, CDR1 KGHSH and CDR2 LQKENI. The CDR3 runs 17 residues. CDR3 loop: CASSPSDAGAGNQPQHF. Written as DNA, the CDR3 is TGTGCCAGCTCACCAAGCGACGCGGGGGCTGGGAATCAGCCCCAGCATTTT.

CDR3 protein: CASRYGASNTGELFF. CDR3 coding DNA: TGTGCCAGTAGATACGGTGCATCGAACACCGGGGAGCTGTTTTTT. V and J are TRBV19 and TRBJ2-2; D is undetermined. This CDR3 has 15 amino acids. Germline V CDR1 and CDR2: LNHDA, SQIVND (reference sequence). Deletions cut 6 bases from V and 0 bases from J, with 11 bases between.

CDR3 DNA: TGTGCCAGCAGTGAGTTCGGGACTCGCGGCTATGGCTACACCTTC. Its protein is CASSEFGTRGYGYTF. The chain uses TRBV25-1 and TRBJ1-2, with a tentative D call TRBD1 (5 bases). The V and J ends lost 3 bases and 4 bases respectively, with 15 bases between them. This CDR3 comprises 15 residues. Germline CDR1 is MGHDK and CDR2 is SYGVNS.

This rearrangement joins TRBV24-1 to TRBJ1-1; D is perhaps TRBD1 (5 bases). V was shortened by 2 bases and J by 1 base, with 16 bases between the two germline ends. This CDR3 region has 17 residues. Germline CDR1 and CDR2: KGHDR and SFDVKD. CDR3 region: CATSDSPQGRRNTEAFF. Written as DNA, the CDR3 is TGTGCCACCAGTGATTCGCCCCAGGGTAGGCGGAACACTGAAGCTTTCTTT.

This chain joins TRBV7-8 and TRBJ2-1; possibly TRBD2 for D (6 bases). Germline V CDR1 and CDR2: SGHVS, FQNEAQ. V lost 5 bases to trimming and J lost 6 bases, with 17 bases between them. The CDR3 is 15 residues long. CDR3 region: CASSPSQARGNEQFF. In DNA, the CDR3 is TGTGCCAGCAGCCCGTCCCAGGCGCGGGGCAATGAGCAGTTCTTC.

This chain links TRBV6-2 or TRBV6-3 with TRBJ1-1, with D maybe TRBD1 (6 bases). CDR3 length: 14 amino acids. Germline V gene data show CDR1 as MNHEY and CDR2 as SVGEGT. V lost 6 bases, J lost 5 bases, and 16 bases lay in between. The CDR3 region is CASSRTALQTEAFF. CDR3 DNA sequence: TGTGCCAGCAGCAGGACAGCGCTTCAAACTGAAGCTTTCTTT.

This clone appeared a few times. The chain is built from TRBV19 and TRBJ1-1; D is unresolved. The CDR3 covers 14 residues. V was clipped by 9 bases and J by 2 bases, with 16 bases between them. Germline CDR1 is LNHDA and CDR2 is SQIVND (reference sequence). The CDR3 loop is CASTSVRLNTEAFF. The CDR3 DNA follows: TGTGCCAGCACATCGGTCCGACTTAACACTGAAGCTTTCTTT.

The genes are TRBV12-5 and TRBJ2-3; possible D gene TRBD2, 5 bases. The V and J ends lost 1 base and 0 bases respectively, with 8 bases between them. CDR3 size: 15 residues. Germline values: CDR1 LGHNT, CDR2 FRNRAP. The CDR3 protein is CASGLGAASTDTQYF. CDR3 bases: TGTGCTAGTGGTTTGGGAGCGGCTAGCACAGATACGCAGTATTTT.

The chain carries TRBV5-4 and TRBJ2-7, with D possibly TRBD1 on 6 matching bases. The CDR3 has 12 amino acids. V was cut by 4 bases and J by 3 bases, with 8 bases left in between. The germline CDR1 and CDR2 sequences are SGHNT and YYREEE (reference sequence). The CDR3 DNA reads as TGTGCCAGCAGCAAGGGGGACTACGAGCAGTACTTC. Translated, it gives CASSKGDYEQYF.

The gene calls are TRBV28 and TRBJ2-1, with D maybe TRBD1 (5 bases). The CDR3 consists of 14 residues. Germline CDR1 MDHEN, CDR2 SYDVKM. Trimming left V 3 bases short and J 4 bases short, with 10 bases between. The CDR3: CASSLGRDYNEQFF. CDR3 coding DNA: TGTGCCAGCAGTTTGGGCAGGGATTACAATGAGCAGTTCTTC.

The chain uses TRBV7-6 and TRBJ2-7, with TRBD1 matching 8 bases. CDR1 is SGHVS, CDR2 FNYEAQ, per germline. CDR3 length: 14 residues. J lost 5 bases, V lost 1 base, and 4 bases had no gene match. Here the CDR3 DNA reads TGTGCCAGCAGCTTAGTCCAGGGGGCCCACGAGCAGTACTTC. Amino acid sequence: CASSLVQGAHEQYF.

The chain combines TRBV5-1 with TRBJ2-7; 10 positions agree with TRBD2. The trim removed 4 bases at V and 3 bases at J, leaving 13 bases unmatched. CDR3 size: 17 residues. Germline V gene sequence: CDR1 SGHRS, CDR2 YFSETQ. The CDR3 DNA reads TGCGCCAGCAGCCAGCTCCGGACTAGCGGAACCTTCTACGAGCAGTACTTC. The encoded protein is CASSQLRTSGTFYEQYF.

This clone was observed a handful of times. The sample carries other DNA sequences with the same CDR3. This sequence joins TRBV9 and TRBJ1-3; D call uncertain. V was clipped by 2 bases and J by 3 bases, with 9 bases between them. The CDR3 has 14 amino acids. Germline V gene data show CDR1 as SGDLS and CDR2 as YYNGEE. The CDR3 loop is CASSVAFSGNTIYF. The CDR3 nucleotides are TGTGCCAGCAGCGTTGCGTTTAGTGGAAACACCATATATTTT.

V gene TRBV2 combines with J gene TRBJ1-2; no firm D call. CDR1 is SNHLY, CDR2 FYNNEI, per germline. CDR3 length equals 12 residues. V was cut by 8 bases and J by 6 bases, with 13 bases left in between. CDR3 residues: CASEPGKDGYTF. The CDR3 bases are TGTGCCAGCGAACCGGGGAAGGATGGCTACACCTTC.

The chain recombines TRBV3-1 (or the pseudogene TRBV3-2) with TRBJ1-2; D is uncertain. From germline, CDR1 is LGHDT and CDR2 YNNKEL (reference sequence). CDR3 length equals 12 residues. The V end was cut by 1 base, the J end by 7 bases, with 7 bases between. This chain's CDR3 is CASSQVTAGYTF. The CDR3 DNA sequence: TGTGCCAGCAGCCAAGTTACGGCTGGCTACACCTTC.

Here the CDR3 DNA reads TGTGCCAGCAGCTTAGGGGACAGGCCGTACTACAATGAGCAGTTCTTC. As protein: CASSLGDRPYYNEQFF. The rearrangement uses TRBV7-3 and TRBJ2-1; 8 positions agree with TRBD1. This CDR3 is 16 amino acids long. V lost 2 bases and J lost 3; bases outside the gene matches: 6. CDR1 and CDR2 from the germline V gene are SGHTA and FQGTGA.

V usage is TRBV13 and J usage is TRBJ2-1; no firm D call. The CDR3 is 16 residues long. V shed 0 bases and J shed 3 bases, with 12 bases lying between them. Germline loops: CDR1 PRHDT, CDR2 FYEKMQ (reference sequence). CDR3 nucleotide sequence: TGTGCCAGCAGCTTAGGGGCACTAAGGTTCTACAATGAGCAGTTCTTC. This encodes CASSLGALRFYNEQFF.

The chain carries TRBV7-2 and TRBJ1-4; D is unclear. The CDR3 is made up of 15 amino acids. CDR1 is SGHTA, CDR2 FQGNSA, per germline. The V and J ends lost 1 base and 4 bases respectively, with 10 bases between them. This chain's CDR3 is CASSLVVGDNEKLFF. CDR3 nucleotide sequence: TGTGCCAGCAGCTTAGTTGTTGGAGATAATGAAAAACTGTTTTTT.

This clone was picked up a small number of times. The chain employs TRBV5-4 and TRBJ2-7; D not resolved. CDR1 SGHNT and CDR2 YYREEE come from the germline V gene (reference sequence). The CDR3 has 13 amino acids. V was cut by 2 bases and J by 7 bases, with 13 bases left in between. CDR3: CASSLTSRREQYF. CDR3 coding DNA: TGTGCCAGCAGCTTAACCTCTCGCCGTGAGCAGTACTTC.

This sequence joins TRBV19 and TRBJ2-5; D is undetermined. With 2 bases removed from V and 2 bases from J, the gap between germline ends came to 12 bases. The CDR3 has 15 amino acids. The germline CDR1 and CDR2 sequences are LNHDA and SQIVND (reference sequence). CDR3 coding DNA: TGTGCCAGTAGTATACAACAGCTAGGGCAAGAGACCCAGTACTTC. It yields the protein CASSIQQLGQETQYF.

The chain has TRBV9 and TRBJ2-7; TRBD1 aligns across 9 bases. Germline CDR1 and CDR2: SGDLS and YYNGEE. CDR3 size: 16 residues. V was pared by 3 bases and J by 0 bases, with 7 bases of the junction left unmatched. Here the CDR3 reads CASSAPTGGSSYEQYF. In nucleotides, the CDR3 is TGTGCCAGCAGCGCACCGACAGGGGGGAGCTCCTACGAGCAGTACTTC.

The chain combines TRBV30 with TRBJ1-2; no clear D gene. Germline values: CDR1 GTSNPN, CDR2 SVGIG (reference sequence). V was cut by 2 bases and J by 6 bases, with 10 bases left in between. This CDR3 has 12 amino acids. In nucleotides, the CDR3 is TGTGCCTGGAGTCCCGGGGTTCATGGCTACACCTTC. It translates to CAWSPGVHGYTF.

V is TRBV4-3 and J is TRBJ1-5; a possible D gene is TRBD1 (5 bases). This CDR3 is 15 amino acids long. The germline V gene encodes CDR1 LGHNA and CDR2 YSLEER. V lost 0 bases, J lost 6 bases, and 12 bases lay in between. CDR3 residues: CASSQDWQGGQPQHF. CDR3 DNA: TGCGCCAGCAGCCAAGATTGGCAGGGAGGTCAGCCCCAGCATTTT.

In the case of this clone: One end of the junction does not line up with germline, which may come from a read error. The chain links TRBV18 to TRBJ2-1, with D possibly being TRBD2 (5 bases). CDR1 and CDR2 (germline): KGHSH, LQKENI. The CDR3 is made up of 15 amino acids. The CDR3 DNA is TGTGCCGGCTCACCAGAGGTTGTAAGCGGCAATGAGCAGTTCTTC. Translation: CAGSPEVVSGNEQFF.